Below, one T cell receptor beta chain is given with its context. This clonotype has only a few counts. Its antigen is unknown. Qualities for individual bases were not recorded, and no much larger clone is one base off. The data were taken from a study of early T cells in non-severe SARS-CoV-2 infection (dated by TCRdb to the early 2020s). With regard to the full study: TCR sequencing used bulk RNA from unsorted whole blood, so alpha and beta chains could not be paired. General conclusions and limits of the study: Matching against VDJdb was skewed toward anti-spike CD8 responses, likely underestimated virus-specific expansions, and missed private and CD4 specificities.

Set within a cohort of healthcare workers in London, UK, this nested case-control study involved weekly PCR testing of nasopharyngeal swabs along with blood sampling. Healthcare workers were enrolled in the week of the UK lockdown, from 23 to 31 March 2020, and were followed every week for up to 16 weeks. Library construction relied on 5' RACE. The data were produced on a NextSeq 500. In the TCR library protocol, unique molecular identifiers were attached to individual cDNA molecules to correct for PCR bias and sequencing error. Both TCR alpha and beta chains were sequenced, and tight co-correlation was observed between alpha and beta sequence abundances in each sample. From the authors' description of their analysis: Decombinator V4 was used to annotate the V gene, J gene and CDR3 of the TCR sequences. Expanded TCRs were defined as changing significantly between any two time points under a Poisson model with p below 0.0001. TCR abundances were normalised to the total number of TCRs sequenced per sample and expressed as counts per million. MAIT TCRs were defined by TRAV1-2 paired with TRAJ12, TRAJ20 or TRAJ33, and iNKT TCRs by TRAV10 paired with TRAJ18. A search of VDJdb, accessed on 1 November 2021, was run for TCRs annotated to CMV, EBV and SARS-CoV-2, with TCRs annotated for multiple antigens excluded. The raw public reads went through TCRdb reprocessing: fastp at Q25, MiXCR clone calling, in-frame beta chains kept. Each record represents a unique CDR3 protein, reported with the most common genes and DNA among its rows. The V and J calls, along with clone size, are taken from TCRdb and not from the paper's own processing. The sample table lists 50,000 to 70,000 distinct CDR3 sequences, roughly an eighth of them with a count of one. The top ten clonotypes cover around 4.5% of the sample.

V was cut back by 6 bases and J by 7 bases, leaving a gap of 13 bases between them. Spanning cysteine to phenylalanine, the CDR3 consists of 13 amino acids. The DNA shown is the 39-base CDR3, in frame from base 1. The germline V gene encodes CDR1 SGHAT and CDR2 FQNNGV. The receptor was isolated from an adult who was a healthcare worker with PCR-confirmed SARS-CoV-2 infection or an uninfected control (not recorded which). The specimen sequenced was whole blood. The receptor chain draws on TRBV11-2 and TRBJ2-4; TRBD1 is a weak D gene call, 6 bases matching. The sequenced DNA is TGTGCCAGCAGACAGGGCGGTGCGAACATTCAGTACTTC. Translated, it reads CASRQGGANIQYF. The variable domain in full, with residues beyond the CDR3 obtained from the reference TRBV11-2 and TRBJ2-4 genes, is EAGVAQSPRYKIIEKRQSVAFWCNPISGHATLYWYQQILGQGPKLLIQFQNNGVVDDSQLPKDRFSAERLKGVDSTLKIQPAKLEDSAVYLCASRQGGANIQYFGAGTRLSVL.